The 15 T cell receptor beta chains below were found in one sample sequenced in a study of graft-versus-host responses after intestinal transplantation (TCRdb year 2021). Libraries were prepared through the immunoSEQ multiplex PCR assay. TCRdb mirrors the immuneACCESS table, restricted to in-frame sequences. Some clones are absent from its copies; in checked studies, under half trace to an unresolved V gene, and the reason for the others is unknown. The sample contains about 39,000 clones, 93% of them found a single time. Together, the top ten hold approximately 20% of the sample. No antigen has been identified for these receptors. This specimen's time point label, interpreted: cells obtained before transplantation from donor or recipient. Sequencing was performed on unstimulated CD8+ T cells sorted from spleen or lymph node cells, taken before transplant. The receptors here all came from a human donor who was the organ donor for an intestinal transplant.

This sequence joins TRBV27 and TRBJ2-1; 7 bases match TRBD2. The CDR3 extends over 13 amino acids. Germline V gene data show CDR1 as MNHEY and CDR2 as SMNVEV (reference sequence). V shed 8 bases, J shed 10 bases, and the junction held 11 bases outside the gene matches. The CDR3 region is CASGTHMGGEQFF. DNA for the CDR3: TGTGCCAGCGGAACCCACATGGGGGGGGAGCAGTTCTTC.

V gene TRBV19 combines with J gene TRBJ2-3; perhaps TRBD2 as D (6 bases). Trimming pared 5 bases from V and 8 bases from J, leaving 14 bases between. The CDR3 runs 13 residues. The germline V gene has CDR1 LNHDA and CDR2 SQIVND (reference sequence). The CDR3 DNA is TGTGCCAGTAGTCCCCGGGACTTTTTTACGCAGTATTTT. Its protein is CASSPRDFFTQYF.

The chain couples TRBV7-3 to TRBJ2-2; D is uncertain. V shed 3 bases and J shed 4 bases, with 6 bases lying between them. The CDR3 sequence is 13 residues long. The germline V gene has CDR1 SGHTA and CDR2 FQGTGA. The CDR3 spells CASSLAPTGELFF. The CDR3 region has the DNA TGTGCCAGCAGCTTGGCGCCCACCGGGGAGCTGTTTTTT.

A single count supports this clone. The CDR3 DNA is TGTGCCACCAGCAGAGCGCCCAAGCAGGGTGTGACCTACAATGAGCAGTTCTTC. Its protein is CATSRAPKQGVTYNEQFF. This chain connects TRBV15 to TRBJ2-1; D possibly corresponds to TRBD1 (5 bases). V was shortened by 1 base and J by 2 bases, with 18 bases between the two germline ends. Germline V gives CDR1 LNHNV, CDR2 YYDKDF (reference sequence). This CDR3 comprises 18 residues.

The chain combines TRBV2 with TRBJ2-5; 11 bases are shared with TRBD2. Trimming at V came to 5 bases and at J to 5 bases, leaving 7 bases not matched to a gene. Germline CDR1 SNHLY, CDR2 FYNNEI. The CDR3 length is 15 residues. For the CDR3, the DNA is TGTGCCAGCAGTTACACTAGCGGGAGTATGGAGACCCAGTACTTC. It translates to CASSYTSGSMETQYF.

The V and J genes are TRBV7-2 and TRBJ1-4; 8 nucleotides line up with TRBD1. This CDR3 comprises 16 residues. Germline lookup yields CDR1 SGHTA and CDR2 FQGNSA. V dropped 5 bases and J dropped 2; count of bases not matched to a gene: 7. CDR3 DNA sequence: TGTGCCAGCAGCGGTGGACAGGGCAGGACTAATGAAAAACTGTTTTTT. It is translated as CASSGGQGRTNEKLFF.

The gene calls are TRBV7-6 and TRBJ2-1; TRBD1 or TRBD2 may be the D gene (5 bases each). Germline V gene data show CDR1 as SGHVS and CDR2 as FNYEAQ. This CDR3 region has 19 residues. Trimming left V 1 base short and J 1 base short, with 20 bases between. CDR3 amino acids: CASSLGGGGLAFSYNEQFF. Written as DNA, the CDR3 is TGTGCCAGCAGCTTAGGGGGCGGTGGGCTAGCCTTTTCCTACAATGAGCAGTTCTTC.

V usage is TRBV5-5 and J usage is TRBJ2-1; TRBD2 agrees at 10 bases. J was trimmed by 0 bases and V by 0 bases; bases with no gene match: 3. From germline, CDR1 is SGHKS and CDR2 YYEKEE (reference sequence). The CDR3 has 17 residues. As DNA, the CDR3 is TGTGCCAGCAGCTTGGGTGCTAGCGGGAGCTCCTACAATGAGCAGTTCTTC. Amino acids: CASSLGASGSSYNEQFF.

This chain connects TRBV6-5 to TRBJ2-1; possible D gene TRBD1, 5 bases. CDR3 length: 11 amino acids. The V end lost 10 bases, the J end lost 8 bases, and 12 bases lay between the germline ends. Germline values: CDR1 MNHEY, CDR2 SVGAGI. CDR3 loop: CATTWGDEQFF. For the CDR3, the DNA is TGTGCCACTACCTGGGGCGATGAGCAGTTCTTC.

This chain uses TRBV5-4 with TRBJ1-1; TRBD1 agrees at 7 bases. Losses at the gene ends were 6 bases for V and 6 bases for J; bases not matched to a gene: 2. The V gene's germline CDR1 is SGHNT and CDR2 YYREEE (reference sequence). The CDR3 length is 11 residues. The CDR3 sequence: CASIQGAEAFF. In DNA, the CDR3 is TGTGCCAGCATTCAGGGGGCTGAAGCTTTCTTT.

The chain joins TRBV7-2 to TRBJ2-7; possibly TRBD1 for D (6 bases). The germline V gene encodes CDR1 SGHTA and CDR2 FQGNSA. V shed 3 bases and J shed 5 bases, with 20 bases lying between them. The CDR3 contains 16 residues. CDR3 residues: CASSFVAGASSDEQYF. The CDR3 nucleotides are TGTGCCAGCAGCTTCGTGGCAGGGGCGTCCTCGGACGAGCAGTACTTC. Full variable domain (missing parts from reference TRBV7-2 and TRBJ2-7): GAGVSQSPSNKVTEKGKDVELRCDPISGHTALYWYRQSLGQGLEFLIYFQGNSAPDKSGLPSDRFSAERTGGSVSTLTIQRTQQEDSAVYLCASSFVAGASSDEQYFGPGTRLTVT.

In DNA form, the CDR3 reads TGCAGCGTTGGACTAGCGGGAGAAGAGCAGTACTTC. Translation: CSVGLAGEEQYF. The chain uses TRBV29-1 and TRBJ2-7; 12 positions match TRBD2. V was pared by 4 bases and J by 7 bases, with 2 bases of the junction left unmatched. The length of the CDR3 is 12 residues. Looked up from germline, CDR1 is SQVTM and CDR2 is ANQGSEA.

The genes are TRBV5-4 and TRBJ2-5; 15 bases are a match to TRBD2. The CDR3 length is 16 residues. V was pared by 4 bases and J by 2 bases, with 3 bases of the junction left unmatched. CDR1 SGHNT and CDR2 YYREEE come from the germline V gene (reference sequence). The CDR3 DNA follows: TGTGCCAGCAGCGGGACTAGCGGGAGGTTTCAAGAGACCCAGTACTTC. This translates into CASSGTSGRFQETQYF.

V and J are TRBV14 and TRBJ2-1, with 12 bases aligning to TRBD2. CDR1 and CDR2 from the germline V gene are SGHDN and FVKESK. This CDR3 contains 18 residues. V was pared by 0 bases and J by 5 bases, with 8 bases of the junction left unmatched. CDR3 coding DNA: TGTGCCAGCAGCCAAGAGGGGCTAGCGGGAGGGCCGGACAATGAGCAGTTCTTC. Its protein product is CASSQEGLAGGPDNEQFF.

This rearrangement joins TRBV27 to TRBJ2-3, with 8 bases identical to TRBD1. V lost 5 bases to trimming and J lost 4 bases; unmatched junction nucleotides: 11. Germline CDR1 and CDR2: MNHEY and SMNVEV (reference sequence). The CDR3 has 16 amino acids. The CDR3, as DNA: TGTGCCAGCAGTCCCTCCGGGACAGGATTCGCAGATACGCAGTATTTT. This sequence encodes CASSPSGTGFADTQYF.